The T cell receptor beta chain under discussion was sequenced for a study of blood T cell repertoires in COVID-19. Per the authors' pipeline: Amplified reference gene primers provided the basis for estimating nucleated cell counts. Only in-frame clones appear in the TCRdb table, and some are missing; sequencing was by immunoSEQ multiplex PCR. Clone size and the V and J calls come from that table; the DNA yielded D and trimming. The sample shows fewer than 350,000 clones, approximately 90% of them seen only once. In assigning cohorts, the study relied on participant-reported clinical history. V gave up 1 base and J gave up 3 bases; unmatched junction bases: 12. Germline CDR1 and CDR2: SEHNR and FQNEAQ (reference sequence). This CDR3 is 17 amino acids long.

The chain carries TRBV7-9 and TRBJ2-7; 7 nucleotides match TRBD1. Sequencing used PBMCs or T cells enriched from blood (not recorded which). This sequence originates from a woman aged 35 to 49 with acute COVID-19. The CDR3 DNA reads TGTGCCAGCAGCTTAGATTTCATTCTGGACAGGCACTACGAGCAGTACTTC. It translates to CASSLDFILDRHYEQYF.